The 7 T cell receptor beta chains presented below share a single source sample, sequenced in a study of cytomegalovirus exposure and HLA in healthy donors. Researchers ran the PCR with 60 Vbeta and 13 Jbeta primers. The assay was immunoSEQ multiplex PCR, and TCRdb's table has in-frame clones only and misses some. Among around 200,000 clones, 70% to 85% were seen once, and the ten largest hold approximately 1.2%. Source material: PBMCs. The receptors were gathered from a girl aged 2 to 10 in good health and CMV-seropositive.

The chain employs TRBV6-5 and TRBJ2-7; no reliable D call. This CDR3 spans 15 amino acids. In germline, CDR1 is MNHEY, CDR2 SVGAGI. V dropped 2 bases and J dropped 6 bases, with 17 bases sitting between them. The CDR3 reads CASSYSRQVYSEQYF. CDR3 nucleotide sequence: TGTGCCAGCAGTTACAGCAGGCAGGTTTATAGCGAGCAGTACTTC.

This chain connects TRBV18 to TRBJ2-3, with a possible D match to TRBD1 (6 bases). CDR1 and CDR2 from the germline V gene are KGHSH and LQKENI. The CDR3 is made up of 16 amino acids. The V end lost 0 bases, the J end lost 2 bases, and 12 bases lay between the germline ends. The CDR3 sequence: CASSPPGHLITDTQYF. Here the CDR3 DNA reads TGTGCCAGCTCACCACCGGGACACCTAATCACAGATACGCAGTATTTT.

This chain links TRBV2 with TRBJ2-7; the D gene is possibly TRBD2 (6 bases). Between the trimmed V and J ends, which lost 6 bases and 0 bases, there was a span of 15 bases. The V gene's germline CDR1 is SNHLY and CDR2 FYNNEI. This CDR3 region has 15 residues. DNA for the CDR3: TGTGCCAGCAGAGAGGACTACTTGAGCTCCTACGAGCAGTACTTC. Its translation: CASREDYLSSYEQYF.

The gene calls are TRBV30 and TRBJ2-1; 16 nucleotides agree with TRBD2. J was trimmed by 7 bases and V by 8 bases; bases with no gene match: 5. CDR3 size: 14 residues. CDR1 GTSNPN and CDR2 SVGIG come from the germline V gene (reference sequence). The CDR3 nucleotides are TGTGCCGGGACTAGCGGGGGGGTGGTTAATGAGCAGTTCTTC. Translating it yields CAGTSGGVVNEQFF.

This chain links TRBV6-6 with TRBJ1-1; D is perhaps TRBD1 (5 bases). CDR3 size: 14 residues. The germline V gene encodes CDR1 MNHNY and CDR2 SVGAGI (reference sequence). Trimming pared 2 bases from V and 4 bases from J, leaving 11 bases between. CDR3 amino acids: CASSYNGGGTEAFF. The DNA for the CDR3 is TGTGCCAGCAGTTACAACGGGGGGGGCACTGAAGCTTTCTTT.

The chain links TRBV5-6 to TRBJ2-2; the match to TRBD2 covers 8 bases. This CDR3 is built from 18 residues. Per the germline V gene, CDR1 is SGHDT and CDR2 is YYEEEE. V shed 0 bases, J shed 0 bases, and the junction held 7 bases outside the gene matches. CDR3 in amino acids: CASSLDLAGPANTGELFF. The CDR3 bases are TGTGCCAGCAGCTTGGACCTAGCGGGCCCCGCGAACACCGGGGAGCTGTTTTTT.

V is TRBV7-9 and J is TRBJ2-5, with D uncertain. Trimming cost V 6 bases and J 5 bases, with 10 bases left between them. Germline CDR1 is SEHNR and CDR2 is FQNEAQ (reference sequence). The CDR3 extends over 12 amino acids. CDR3 in amino acids: CASSQFRETQYF. CDR3 nucleotide sequence: TGTGCCAGCAGTCAATTCCGGGAGACCCAGTACTTC.